These T cell receptor beta chains were read from a single sample in a study of T cell responses to AZD1222 COVID-19 vaccine. The repertoire was sequenced with immunoSEQ multiplex PCR; TCRdb's copy has only in-frame clones and lacks some. The sample comprises 95,000 to 150,000 clones, approximately 87% of which are singletons, and 10% rests with the top ten. Sequencing was performed on peripheral blood, taken on day 0 of AZD1222 vaccination. These TCRs come from an adult in good health. Both conserved end residues are part of each CDR3. D genes are given only for firm matches. Rows give clone size only sometimes, using once, few, many, or a class for an expanded clone.

d_gene: NA
v_gene: TRBV14
j_gene: TRBJ2-7
abundance: NA
CDR3aa: CASSRWNGGLGEQYF
CDR3nt: TGTGCCAGCAGCCGGTGGAATGGGGGATTGGGGGAGCAGTACTTC

d_gene: TRBD2
v_gene: TRBV5-5
j_gene: TRBJ2-1
abundance: NA
CDR3aa: CASSLGLAGGYNEQFF
CDR3nt: TGTGCCAGCAGCTTGGGACTAGCGGGGGGTTACAATGAGCAGTTCTTC

d_gene: TRBD1
v_gene: TRBV5-4
j_gene: TRBJ1-6
abundance: NA
CDR3aa: CASSARQGRDSPLHF
CDR3nt: TGTGCCAGCAGCGCCCGACAGGGGCGGGATTCACCCCTCCACTTT

d_gene: TRBD2
v_gene: TRBV27
j_gene: TRBJ2-3
abundance: NA
CDR3aa: CASSLRLAGGLDTQYF
CDR3nt: TGTGCCAGCAGTTTAAGGCTAGCGGGAGGTTTAGATACGCAGTATTTT

d_gene: TRBD2
v_gene: TRBV2
j_gene: TRBJ2-2
abundance: NA
CDR3aa: CASSGTSSTGELFF
CDR3nt: TGTGCCAGCAGTGGGACTAGCAGCACCGGGGAGCTGTTTTTT

d_gene: TRBD1
v_gene: TRBV5-4
j_gene: TRBJ2-3
abundance: NA
CDR3aa: CASSYRGPIDTQYF
CDR3nt: TGTGCCAGCAGCTACAGGGGGCCGATAGATACGCAGTATTTT

d_gene: NA
v_gene: TRBV11-2
j_gene: TRBJ2-3
abundance: NA
CDR3aa: CASSLDLSFTDTQYF
CDR3nt: TGTGCCAGCAGCTTAGATCTTAGTTTTACAGATACGCAGTATTTT

d_gene: NA
v_gene: TRBV21-1
j_gene: TRBJ2-7
abundance: few
CDR3aa: CASSKAFPLGGLSSYEQYF
CDR3nt: TGTGCCAGCAGCAAAGCCTTCCCCTTGGGGGGCCTGAGCTCCTACGAGCAGTACTTC

d_gene: TRBD2
v_gene: TRBV5-1
j_gene: TRBJ2-1
abundance: NA
CDR3aa: CASRTALAGGSYNEQFF
CDR3nt: TGCGCCAGCCGGACGGCGTTAGCGGGAGGCTCCTACAATGAGCAGTTCTTC

d_gene: NA
v_gene: TRBV18
j_gene: TRBJ2-5
abundance: NA
CDR3aa: CASSPGIQETQYF
CDR3nt: TGTGCCAGCTCACCAGGGATTCAAGAGACCCAGTACTTC

d_gene: TRBD1
v_gene: TRBV28
j_gene: TRBJ2-7
abundance: NA
CDR3aa: CASTSTGWNEQYF
CDR3nt: TGTGCCAGCACTTCGACAGGGTGGAACGAGCAGTACTTC

d_gene: NA
v_gene: TRBV5-1
j_gene: TRBJ2-5
abundance: NA
CDR3aa: CASSLAQERETQYF
CDR3nt: TGCGCCAGCAGCTTGGCTCAGGAAAGGGAGACCCAGTACTTC

d_gene: NA
v_gene: TRBV12-3/TRBV12-4
j_gene: TRBJ1-2
abundance: NA
CDR3aa: CASSFTRTHGYTF
CDR3nt: TGTGCCAGCAGTTTCACTAGAACGCATGGCTACACCTTC

d_gene: TRBD2
v_gene: TRBV5-5
j_gene: TRBJ2-1
abundance: NA
CDR3aa: CASSFERGGPDEQFF
CDR3nt: TGTGCCAGCAGCTTTGAGCGGGGGGGCCCCGATGAGCAGTTCTTC

d_gene: NA
v_gene: TRBV5-4
j_gene: TRBJ1-1
abundance: NA
CDR3aa: CASSRRGFTEAFF
CDR3nt: TGTGCCAGCAGCCGAAGGGGTTTCACTGAAGCTTTCTTT

d_gene: TRBD1
v_gene: TRBV5-1
j_gene: TRBJ1-2
abundance: NA
CDR3aa: CASSPGTGANYGYTF
CDR3nt: TGCGCCAGCAGCCCCGGGACAGGGGCTAACTATGGCTACACCTTC

d_gene: TRBD1
v_gene: TRBV19
j_gene: TRBJ1-2
abundance: NA
CDR3aa: CASSTGQGAPDYGYTF
CDR3nt: TGTGCCAGTAGTACGGGACAGGGAGCCCCCGACTATGGCTACACCTTC

d_gene: TRBD1
v_gene: TRBV15
j_gene: TRBJ2-1
abundance: NA
CDR3aa: CATSTGTGVNEQFF
CDR3nt: TGTGCCACCAGCACCGGGACAGGGGTCAATGAGCAGTTCTTC

d_gene: TRBD1
v_gene: TRBV11-2
j_gene: TRBJ1-2
abundance: NA
CDR3aa: CASSLGQPLYGYTF
CDR3nt: TGTGCCAGCAGCTTGGGACAGCCTCTCTATGGCTACACCTTC

d_gene: NA
v_gene: TRBV7-2
j_gene: TRBJ2-1
abundance: once
CDR3aa: CASSLRAYEQFF
CDR3nt: TGTGCCAGCAGCTTGCGGGCCTATGAGCAGTTCTTC

d_gene: NA
v_gene: TRBV5-1
j_gene: TRBJ1-6
abundance: NA
CDR3aa: CASQGNYNSPLHF
CDR3nt: TGCGCCAGCCAGGGAAATTATAATTCACCCCTCCACTTT

d_gene: NA
v_gene: TRBV4-1
j_gene: TRBJ2-3
abundance: NA
CDR3aa: CASSQGLVEDTQYF
CDR3nt: TGCGCCAGCAGCCAAGGACTAGTGGAAGATACGCAGTATTTT

d_gene: NA
v_gene: TRBV12-5
j_gene: TRBJ1-2
abundance: NA
CDR3aa: CASGLSRVYGYTF
CDR3nt: TGTGCTAGTGGGCTTTCACGGGTCTATGGCTACACCTTC